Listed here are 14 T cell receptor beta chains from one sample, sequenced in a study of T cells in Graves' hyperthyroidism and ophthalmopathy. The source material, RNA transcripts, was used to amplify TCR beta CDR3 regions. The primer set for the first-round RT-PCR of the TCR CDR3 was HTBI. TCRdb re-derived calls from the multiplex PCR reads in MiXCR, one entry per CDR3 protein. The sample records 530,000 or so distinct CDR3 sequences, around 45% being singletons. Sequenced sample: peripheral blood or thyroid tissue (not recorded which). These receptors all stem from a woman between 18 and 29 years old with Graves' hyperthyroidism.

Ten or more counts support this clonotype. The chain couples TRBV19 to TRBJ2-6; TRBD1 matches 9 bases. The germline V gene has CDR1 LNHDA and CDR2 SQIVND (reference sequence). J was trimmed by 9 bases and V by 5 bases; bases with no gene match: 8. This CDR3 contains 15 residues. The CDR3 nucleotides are TGTGCCAGTAGTTTCCGGGACAGGGAGGGCAACGTCCTGACTTTC. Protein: CASSFRDREGNVLTF.

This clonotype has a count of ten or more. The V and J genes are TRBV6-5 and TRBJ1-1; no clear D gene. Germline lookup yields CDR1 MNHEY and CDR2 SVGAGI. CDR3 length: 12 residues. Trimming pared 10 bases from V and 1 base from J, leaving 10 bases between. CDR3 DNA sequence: TGTGCCACCATAGACGGGAACACTGAAGCTTTCTTT. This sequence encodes CATIDGNTEAFF.

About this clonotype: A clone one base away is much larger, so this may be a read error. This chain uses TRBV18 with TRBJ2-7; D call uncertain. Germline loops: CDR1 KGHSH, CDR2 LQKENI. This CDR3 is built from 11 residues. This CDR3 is CASSPRREQNF. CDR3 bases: TGTGCCAGCTCACCACGACGCGAGCAGAACTTC.

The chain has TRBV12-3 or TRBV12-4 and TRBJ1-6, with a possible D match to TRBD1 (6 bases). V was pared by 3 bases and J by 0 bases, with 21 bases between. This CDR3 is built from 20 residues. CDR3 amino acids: CASSLGGSPGMSSYNSPLHF. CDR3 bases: TGTGCCAGCAGTTTGGGGGGCAGTCCGGGAATGAGCTCCTATAATTCACCCCTCCACTTT.

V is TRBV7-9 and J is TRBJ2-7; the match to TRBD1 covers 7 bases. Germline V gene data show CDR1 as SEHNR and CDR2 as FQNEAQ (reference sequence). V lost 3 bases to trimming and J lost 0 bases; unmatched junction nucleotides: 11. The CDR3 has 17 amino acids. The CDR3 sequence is CASSFWGRTGVSYEQYF. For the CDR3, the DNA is TGTGCCAGCAGCTTCTGGGGAAGGACAGGAGTCTCCTACGAGCAGTACTTC.

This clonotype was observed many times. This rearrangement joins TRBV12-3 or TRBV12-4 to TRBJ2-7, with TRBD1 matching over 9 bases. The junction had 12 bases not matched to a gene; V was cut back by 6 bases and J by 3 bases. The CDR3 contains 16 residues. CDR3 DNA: TGTGCCAGCAGCACCTACAAACAGGGGGCCTACTACGAGCAGTACTTC. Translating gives CASSTYKQGAYYEQYF.

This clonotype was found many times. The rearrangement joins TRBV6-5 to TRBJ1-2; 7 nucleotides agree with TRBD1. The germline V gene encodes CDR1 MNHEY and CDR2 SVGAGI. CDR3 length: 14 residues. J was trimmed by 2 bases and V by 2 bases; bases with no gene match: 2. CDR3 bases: TGTGCCAGCAGTTACAGGGGGCGCAACTATGGCTACACCTTC. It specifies CASSYRGRNYGYTF.

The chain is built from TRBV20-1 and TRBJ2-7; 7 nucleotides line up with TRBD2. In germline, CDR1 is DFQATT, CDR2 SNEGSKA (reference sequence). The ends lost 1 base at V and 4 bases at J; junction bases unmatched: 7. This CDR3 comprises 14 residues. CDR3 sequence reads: CSARGMAAGYEQYF. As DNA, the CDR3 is TGCAGTGCTAGAGGTATGGCAGCGGGGTACGAGCAGTACTTC.

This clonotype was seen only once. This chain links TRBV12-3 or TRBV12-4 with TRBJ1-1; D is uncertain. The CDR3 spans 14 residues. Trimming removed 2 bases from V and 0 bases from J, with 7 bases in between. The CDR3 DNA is TGTGCCAGCAGTTTACGGAGACTGAACACTGAAGCTTTCTTT. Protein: CASSLRRLNTEAFF.

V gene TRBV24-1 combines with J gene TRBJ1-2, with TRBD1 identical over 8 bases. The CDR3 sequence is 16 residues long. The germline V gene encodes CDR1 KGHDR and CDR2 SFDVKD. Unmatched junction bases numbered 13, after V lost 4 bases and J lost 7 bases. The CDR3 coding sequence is TGTGCCACCAGTGAACCAGGGAGGGCAGGGGGCGGTGGCTACACCTTC. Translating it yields CATSEPGRAGGGGYTF.

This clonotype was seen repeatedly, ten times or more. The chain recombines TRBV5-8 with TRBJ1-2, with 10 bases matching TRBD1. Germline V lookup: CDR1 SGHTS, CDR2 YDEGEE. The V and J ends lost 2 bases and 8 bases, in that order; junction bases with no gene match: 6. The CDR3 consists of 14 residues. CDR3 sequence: CASSFWDRGGGYTF. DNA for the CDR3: TGTGCCAGCAGCTTCTGGGACAGGGGAGGGGGCTACACCTTC.

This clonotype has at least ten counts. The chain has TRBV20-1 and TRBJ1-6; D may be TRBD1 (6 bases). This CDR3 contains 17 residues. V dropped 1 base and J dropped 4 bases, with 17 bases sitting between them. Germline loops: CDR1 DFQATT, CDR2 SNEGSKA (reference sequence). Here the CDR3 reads CSARVGGPGQYNSPLHF. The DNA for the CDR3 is TGCAGTGCTAGAGTGGGGGGGCCAGGCCAATATAATTCACCCCTCCACTTT.

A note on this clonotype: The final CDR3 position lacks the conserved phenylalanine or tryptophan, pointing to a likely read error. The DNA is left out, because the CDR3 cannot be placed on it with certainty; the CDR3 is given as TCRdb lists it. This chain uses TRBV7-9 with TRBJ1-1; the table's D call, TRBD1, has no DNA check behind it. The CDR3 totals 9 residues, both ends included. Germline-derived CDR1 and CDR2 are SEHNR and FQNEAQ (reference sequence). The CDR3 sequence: CASSRDRVY.

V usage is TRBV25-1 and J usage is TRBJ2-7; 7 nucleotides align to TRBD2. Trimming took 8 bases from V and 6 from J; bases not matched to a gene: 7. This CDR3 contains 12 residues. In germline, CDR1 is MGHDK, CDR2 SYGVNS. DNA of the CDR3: TGTGCCAGCCAAAATGGGGGGGTCGAGCAGTACTTC. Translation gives CASQNGGVEQYF.